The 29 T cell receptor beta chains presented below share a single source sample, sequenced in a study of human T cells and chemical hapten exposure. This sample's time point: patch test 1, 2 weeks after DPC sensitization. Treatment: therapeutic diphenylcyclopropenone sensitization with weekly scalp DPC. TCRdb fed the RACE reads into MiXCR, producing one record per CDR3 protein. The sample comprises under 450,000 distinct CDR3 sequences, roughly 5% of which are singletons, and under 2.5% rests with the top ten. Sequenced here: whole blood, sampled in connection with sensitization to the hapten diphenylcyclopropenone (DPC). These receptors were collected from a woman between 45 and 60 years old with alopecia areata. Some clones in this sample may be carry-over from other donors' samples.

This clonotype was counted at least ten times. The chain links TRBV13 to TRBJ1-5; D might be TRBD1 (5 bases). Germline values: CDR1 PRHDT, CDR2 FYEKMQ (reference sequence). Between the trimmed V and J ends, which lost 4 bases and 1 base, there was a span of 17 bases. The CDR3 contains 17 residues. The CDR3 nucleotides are TGTGCCAGCAGCTCCCGCCGGGGAGGGGAGAGCAATCAGCCCCAGCATTTT. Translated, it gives CASSSRRGGESNQPQHF.

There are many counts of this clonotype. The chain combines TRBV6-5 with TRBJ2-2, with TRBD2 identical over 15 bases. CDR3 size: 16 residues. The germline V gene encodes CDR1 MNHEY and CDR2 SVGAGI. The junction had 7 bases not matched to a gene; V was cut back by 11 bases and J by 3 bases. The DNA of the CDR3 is TGTGCCGCCCGGGGGACTAGCGGGGGGTACACCGGGGAGCTGTTTTTT. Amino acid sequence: CAARGTSGGYTGELFF.

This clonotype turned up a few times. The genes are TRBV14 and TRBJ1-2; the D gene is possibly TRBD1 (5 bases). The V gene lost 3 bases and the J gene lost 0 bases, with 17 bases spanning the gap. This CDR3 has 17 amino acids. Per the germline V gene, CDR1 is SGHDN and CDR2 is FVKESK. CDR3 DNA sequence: TGTGCCAGCAGCCATCCGCGAGGACAAAGACCTAACTATGGCTACACCTTC. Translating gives CASSHPRGQRPNYGYTF. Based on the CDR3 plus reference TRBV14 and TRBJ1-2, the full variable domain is EAGVTQFPSHSVIEKGQTVTLRCDPISGHDNLYWYRRVMGKEIKFLLHFVKESKQDESGMPNNRFLAERTGGTYSTLKVQPAELEDSGVYFCASSHPRGQRPNYGYTFGSGTRLTVV.

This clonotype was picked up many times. This CDR3 is CASSTGGVGGRLAQHF. The CDR3 DNA is TGTGCCAGCAGCACAGGGGGAGTGGGGGGAAGGTTGGCCCAGCATTTT. The rearrangement links TRBV7-2 to TRBJ1-5; TRBD1 matches 8 bases. Germline trimming cut 5 bases from V and 11 bases from J; bases unmatched to any gene: 17. Germline values: CDR1 SGHTA, CDR2 FQGNSA. This CDR3 is built from 16 residues. The full variable domain, in which reference TRBV7-2 and TRBJ1-5 provide the parts outside the CDR3, is GAGVSQSPSNKVTEKGKDVELRCDPISGHTALYWYRQSLGQGLEFLIYFQGNSAPDKSGLPSDRFSAERTGGSVSTLTIQRTQQEDSAVYLCASSTGGVGGRLAQHFGDGTRLSIL.

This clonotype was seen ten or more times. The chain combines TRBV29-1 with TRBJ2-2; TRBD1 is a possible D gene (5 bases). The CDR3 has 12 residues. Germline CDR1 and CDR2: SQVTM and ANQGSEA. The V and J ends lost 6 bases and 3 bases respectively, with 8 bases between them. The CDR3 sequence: CSVRQYTGELFF. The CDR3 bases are TGCAGCGTCAGACAGTACACCGGGGAGCTGTTTTTT.

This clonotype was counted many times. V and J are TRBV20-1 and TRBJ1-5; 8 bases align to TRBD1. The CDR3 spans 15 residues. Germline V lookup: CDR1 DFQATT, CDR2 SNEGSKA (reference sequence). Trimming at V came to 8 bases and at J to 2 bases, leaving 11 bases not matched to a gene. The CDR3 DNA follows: TGCAGTACAGGGGGGGATTTGAGCGGCAATCAGCCCCAGCATTTT. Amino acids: CSTGGDLSGNQPQHF.

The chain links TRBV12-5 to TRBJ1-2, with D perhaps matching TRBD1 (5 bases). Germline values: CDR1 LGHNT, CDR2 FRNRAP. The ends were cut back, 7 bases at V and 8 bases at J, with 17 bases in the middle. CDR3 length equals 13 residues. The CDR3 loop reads CASALRQKGGYTF. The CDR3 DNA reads TGTGCTAGTGCCCTAAGACAGAAGGGGGGCTACACCTTC.

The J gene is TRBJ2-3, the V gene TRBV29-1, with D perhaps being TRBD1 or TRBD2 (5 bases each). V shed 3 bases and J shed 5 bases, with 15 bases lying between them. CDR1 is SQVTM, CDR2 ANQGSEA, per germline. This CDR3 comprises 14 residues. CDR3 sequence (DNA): TGCAGCGTTGAGGGGGAAAAAGTTGGAGATACGCAGTATTTT. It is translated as CSVEGEKVGDTQYF.

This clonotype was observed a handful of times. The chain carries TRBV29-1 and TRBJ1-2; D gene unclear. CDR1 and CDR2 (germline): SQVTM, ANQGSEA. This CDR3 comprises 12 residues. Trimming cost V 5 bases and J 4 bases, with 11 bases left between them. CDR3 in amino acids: CSVTAGSYGYTF. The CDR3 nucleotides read TGCAGCGTTACCGCTGGTAGCTATGGCTACACCTTC.

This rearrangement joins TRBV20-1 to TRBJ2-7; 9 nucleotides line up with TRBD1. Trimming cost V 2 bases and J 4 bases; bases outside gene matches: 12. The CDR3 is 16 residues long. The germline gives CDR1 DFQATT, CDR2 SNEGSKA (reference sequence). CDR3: CSARPDSGQGGYEQYF. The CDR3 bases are TGCAGTGCTAGACCCGACTCGGGACAGGGTGGGTACGAGCAGTACTTC.

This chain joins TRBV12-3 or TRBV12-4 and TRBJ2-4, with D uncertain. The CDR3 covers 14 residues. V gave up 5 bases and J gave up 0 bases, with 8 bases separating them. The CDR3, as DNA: TGTGCCAGCAGTCCTGATCTAGCCAAAAACATTCAGTACTTC. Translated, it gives CASSPDLAKNIQYF.

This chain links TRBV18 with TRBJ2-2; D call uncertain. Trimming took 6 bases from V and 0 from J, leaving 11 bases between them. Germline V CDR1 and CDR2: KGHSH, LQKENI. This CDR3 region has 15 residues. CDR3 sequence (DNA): TGTGCCAGCTCCCTTCGGGCGGCGAACACCGGGGAGCTGTTTTTT. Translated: CASSLRAANTGELFF.

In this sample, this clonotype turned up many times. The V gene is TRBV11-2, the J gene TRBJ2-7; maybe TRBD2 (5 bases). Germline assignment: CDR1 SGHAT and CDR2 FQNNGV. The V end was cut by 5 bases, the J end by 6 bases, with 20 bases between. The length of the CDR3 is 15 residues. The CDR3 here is CASSRTILDLSEQYF. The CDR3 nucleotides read TGTGCCAGCAGCCGGACCATACTAGACCTCTCCGAGCAGTACTTC.

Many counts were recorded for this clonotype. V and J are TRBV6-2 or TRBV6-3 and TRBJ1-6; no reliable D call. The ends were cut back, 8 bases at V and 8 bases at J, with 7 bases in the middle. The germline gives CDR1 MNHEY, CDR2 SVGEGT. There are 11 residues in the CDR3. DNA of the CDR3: TGTGCCAGCTCGGATGATTCACCCCTCCACTTT. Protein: CASSDDSPLHF.

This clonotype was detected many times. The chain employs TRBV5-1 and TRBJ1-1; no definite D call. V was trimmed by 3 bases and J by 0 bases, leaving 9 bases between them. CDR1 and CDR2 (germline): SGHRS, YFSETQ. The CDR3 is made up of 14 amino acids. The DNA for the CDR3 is TGCGCCAGCAGCTCTGGACGGCTGAACACTGAAGCTTTCTTT. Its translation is CASSSGRLNTEAFF. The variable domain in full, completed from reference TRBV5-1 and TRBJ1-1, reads KAGVTQTPRYLIKTRGQQVTLSCSPISGHRSVSWYQQTPGQGLQFLFEYFSETQRNKGNFPGRFSGRQFSNSRSEMNVSTLELGDSALYLCASSSGRLNTEAFFGQGTRLTVV.

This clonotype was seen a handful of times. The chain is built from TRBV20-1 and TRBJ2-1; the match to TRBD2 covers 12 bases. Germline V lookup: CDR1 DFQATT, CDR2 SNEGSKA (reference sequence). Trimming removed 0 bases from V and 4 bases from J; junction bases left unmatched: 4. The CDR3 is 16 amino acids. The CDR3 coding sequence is TGCAGTGCTAGAGACCCCGGACTAGCGGGGTACAATGAGCAGTTCTTC. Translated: CSARDPGLAGYNEQFF.

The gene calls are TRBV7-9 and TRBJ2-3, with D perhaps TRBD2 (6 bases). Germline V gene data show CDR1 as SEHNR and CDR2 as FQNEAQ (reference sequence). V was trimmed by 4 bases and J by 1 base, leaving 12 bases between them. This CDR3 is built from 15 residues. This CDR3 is CASSWDGGGTDTQYF. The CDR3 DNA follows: TGTGCCAGCAGCTGGGACGGAGGGGGCACAGATACGCAGTATTTT.

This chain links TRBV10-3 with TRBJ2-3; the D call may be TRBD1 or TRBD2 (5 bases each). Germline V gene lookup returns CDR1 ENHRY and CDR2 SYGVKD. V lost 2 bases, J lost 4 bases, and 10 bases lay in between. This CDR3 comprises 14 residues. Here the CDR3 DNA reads TGTGCCATCAGTGAGGGGGGTTTCTCAGATACGCAGTATTTT. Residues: CAISEGGFSDTQYF.

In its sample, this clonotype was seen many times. The CDR3 DNA sequence: TGCGCCAGCACTGTCGGGGGGCCACCCTACGAGCAGTACTTC. It is translated as CASTVGGPPYEQYF. V usage is TRBV5-1 and J usage is TRBJ2-7, with D perhaps matching TRBD2 (7 bases). V shed 6 bases and J shed 2 bases, with 15 bases lying between them. The CDR3 length is 14 residues. The germline V gene has CDR1 SGHRS and CDR2 YFSETQ. Variable domain in full (rest from reference TRBV5-1 and TRBJ2-7): KAGVTQTPRYLIKTRGQQVTLSCSPISGHRSVSWYQQTPGQGLQFLFEYFSETQRNKGNFPGRFSGRQFSNSRSEMNVSTLELGDSALYLCASTVGGPPYEQYFGPGTRLTVT.

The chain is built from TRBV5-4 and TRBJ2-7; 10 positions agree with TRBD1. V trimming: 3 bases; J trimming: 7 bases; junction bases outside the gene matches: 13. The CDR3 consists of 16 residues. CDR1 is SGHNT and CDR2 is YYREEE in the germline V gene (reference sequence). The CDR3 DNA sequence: TGTGCCAGCAGCTCACCGGGACAGGGGTTATCTACGGAGCAGTACTTC. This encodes CASSSPGQGLSTEQYF.

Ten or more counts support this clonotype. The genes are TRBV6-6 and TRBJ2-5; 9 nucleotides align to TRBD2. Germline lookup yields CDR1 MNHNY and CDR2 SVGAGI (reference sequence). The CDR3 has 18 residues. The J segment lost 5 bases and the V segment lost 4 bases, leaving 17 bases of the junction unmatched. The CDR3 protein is CASSSSFRVAGEGETQYF. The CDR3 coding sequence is TGTGCCAGCAGTTCCTCCTTTCGGGTAGCGGGAGAGGGGGAGACCCAGTACTTC.

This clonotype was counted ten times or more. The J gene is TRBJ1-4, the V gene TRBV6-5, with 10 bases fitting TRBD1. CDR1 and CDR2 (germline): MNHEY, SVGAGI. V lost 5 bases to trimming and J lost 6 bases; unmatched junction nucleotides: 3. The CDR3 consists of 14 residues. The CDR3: CASSRGTGDEKLFF. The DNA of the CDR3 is TGTGCCAGCAGTAGGGGGACAGGGGATGAAAAACTGTTTTTT.

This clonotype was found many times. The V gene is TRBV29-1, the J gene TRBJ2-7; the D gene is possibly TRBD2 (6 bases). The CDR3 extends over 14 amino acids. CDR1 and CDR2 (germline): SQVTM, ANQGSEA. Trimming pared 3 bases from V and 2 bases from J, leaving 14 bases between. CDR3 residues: CSVDTGGGTYEQYF. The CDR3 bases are TGCAGCGTTGACACCGGGGGAGGCACCTACGAGCAGTACTTC.

The CDR3 DNA sequence: TGTGCCAGCAGAGTAGGGGACCTAAGCAATGAGCAGTTCTTC. Amino acids: CASRVGDLSNEQFF. The J gene is TRBJ2-1, the V gene TRBV28; possibly TRBD1 or TRBD2 for D (5 bases each). The CDR3 totals 14 residues. The V gene's germline CDR1 is MDHEN and CDR2 SYDVKM. The germline V and J ends were trimmed by 6 bases and 6 bases, with 15 bases remaining between them.

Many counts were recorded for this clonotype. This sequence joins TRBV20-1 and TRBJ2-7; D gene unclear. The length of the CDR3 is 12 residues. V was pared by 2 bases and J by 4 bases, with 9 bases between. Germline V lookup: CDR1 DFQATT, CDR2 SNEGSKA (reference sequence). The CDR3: CSARRSGYEQYF. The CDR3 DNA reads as TGCAGTGCTAGACGTTCAGGTTACGAGCAGTACTTC.

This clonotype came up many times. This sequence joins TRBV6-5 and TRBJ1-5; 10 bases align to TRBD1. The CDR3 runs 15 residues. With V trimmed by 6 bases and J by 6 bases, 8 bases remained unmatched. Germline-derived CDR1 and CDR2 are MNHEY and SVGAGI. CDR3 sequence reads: CASRPTGGLGQPQHF. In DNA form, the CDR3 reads TGTGCCAGCAGACCGACAGGGGGCTTGGGTCAGCCCCAGCATTTT.

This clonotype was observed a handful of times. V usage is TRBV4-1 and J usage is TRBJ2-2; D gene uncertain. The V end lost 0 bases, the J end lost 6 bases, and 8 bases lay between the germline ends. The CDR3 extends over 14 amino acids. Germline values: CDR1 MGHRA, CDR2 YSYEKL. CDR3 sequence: CASSQERMAGELFF. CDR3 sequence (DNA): TGCGCCAGCAGCCAAGAAAGGATGGCCGGGGAGCTGTTTTTT.

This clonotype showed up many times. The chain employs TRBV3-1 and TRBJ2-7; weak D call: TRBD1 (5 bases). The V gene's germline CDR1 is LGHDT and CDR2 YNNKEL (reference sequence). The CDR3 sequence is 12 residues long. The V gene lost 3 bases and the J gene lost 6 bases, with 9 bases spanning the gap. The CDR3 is CASSHQGGEQYF. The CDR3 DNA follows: TGTGCCAGCAGCCATCAGGGTGGCGAGCAGTACTTC.

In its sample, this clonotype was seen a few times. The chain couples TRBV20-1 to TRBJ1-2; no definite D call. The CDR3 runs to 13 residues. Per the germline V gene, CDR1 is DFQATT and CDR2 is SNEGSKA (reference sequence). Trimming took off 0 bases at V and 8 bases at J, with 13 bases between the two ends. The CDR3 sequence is CSARDQPVEGYTF. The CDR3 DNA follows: TGCAGTGCTAGAGATCAGCCGGTAGAAGGCTACACCTTC.